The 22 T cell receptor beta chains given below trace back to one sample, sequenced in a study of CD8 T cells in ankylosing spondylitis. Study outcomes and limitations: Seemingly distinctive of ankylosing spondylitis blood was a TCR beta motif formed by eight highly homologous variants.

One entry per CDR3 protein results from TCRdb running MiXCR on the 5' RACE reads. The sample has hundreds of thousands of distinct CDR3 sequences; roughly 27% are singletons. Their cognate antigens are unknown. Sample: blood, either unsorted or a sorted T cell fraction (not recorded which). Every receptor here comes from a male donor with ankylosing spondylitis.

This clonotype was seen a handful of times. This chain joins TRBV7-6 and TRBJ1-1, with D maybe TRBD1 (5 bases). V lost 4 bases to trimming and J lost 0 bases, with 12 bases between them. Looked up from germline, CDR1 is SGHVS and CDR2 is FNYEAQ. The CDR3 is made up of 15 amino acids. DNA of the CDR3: TGTGCCAGCAGCTCCTCAGGGACCATGAACACTGAAGCTTTCTTT. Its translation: CASSSSGTMNTEAFF.

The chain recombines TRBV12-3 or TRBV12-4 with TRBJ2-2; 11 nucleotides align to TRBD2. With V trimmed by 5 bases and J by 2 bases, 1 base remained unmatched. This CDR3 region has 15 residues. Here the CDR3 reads CASSTSGRNTGELFF. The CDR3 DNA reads TGTGCCAGCAGTACTAGCGGGAGAAACACCGGGGAGCTGTTTTTT.

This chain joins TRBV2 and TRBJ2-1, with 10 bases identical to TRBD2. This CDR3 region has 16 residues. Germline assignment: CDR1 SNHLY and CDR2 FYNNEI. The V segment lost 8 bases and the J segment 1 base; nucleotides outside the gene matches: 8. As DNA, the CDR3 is TGTGCCAGCCAACCTAGCGGGAGTGAGTCCTACAATGAGCAGTTCTTC. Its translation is CASQPSGSESYNEQFF. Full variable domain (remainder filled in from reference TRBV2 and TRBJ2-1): EPEVTQTPSHQVTQMGQEVILRCVPISNHLYFYWYRQILGQKVEFLVSFYNNEISEKSEIFDDQFSVERPDGSNFTLKIRSTKLEDSAMYFCASQPSGSESYNEQFFGPGTRLTVL.

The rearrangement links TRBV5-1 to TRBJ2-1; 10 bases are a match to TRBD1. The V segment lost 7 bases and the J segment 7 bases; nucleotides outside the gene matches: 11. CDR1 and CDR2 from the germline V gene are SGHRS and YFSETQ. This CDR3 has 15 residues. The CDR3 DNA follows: TGCGCCAGCCGTTTAGGGACAGGGGCTCTTAATGAGCAGTTCTTC. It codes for CASRLGTGALNEQFF. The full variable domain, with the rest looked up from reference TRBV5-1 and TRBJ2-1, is KAGVTQTPRYLIKTRGQQVTLSCSPISGHRSVSWYQQTPGQGLQFLFEYFSETQRNKGNFPGRFSGRQFSNSRSEMNVSTLELGDSALYLCASRLGTGALNEQFFGPGTRLTVL.

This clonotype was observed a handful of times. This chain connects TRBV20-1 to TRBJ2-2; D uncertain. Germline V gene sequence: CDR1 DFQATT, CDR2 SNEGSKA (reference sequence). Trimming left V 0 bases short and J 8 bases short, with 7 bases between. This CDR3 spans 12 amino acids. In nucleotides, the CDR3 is TGCAGTGCTAGAGATCCACTGGGGGAGCTGTTTTTT. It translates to CSARDPLGELFF.

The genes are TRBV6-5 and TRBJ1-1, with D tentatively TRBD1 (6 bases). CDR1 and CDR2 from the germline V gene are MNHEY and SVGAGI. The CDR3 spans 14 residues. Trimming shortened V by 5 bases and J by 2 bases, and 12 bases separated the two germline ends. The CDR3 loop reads CASSTATGNTEAFF. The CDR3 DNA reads TGTGCCAGCAGTACTGCGACAGGTAACACTGAAGCTTTCTTT.

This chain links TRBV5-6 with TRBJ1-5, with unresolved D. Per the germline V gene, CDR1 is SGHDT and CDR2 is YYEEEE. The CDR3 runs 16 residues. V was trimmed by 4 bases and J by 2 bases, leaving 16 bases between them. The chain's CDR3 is CASSAFRASGNQPQHF. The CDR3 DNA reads TGTGCCAGCAGCGCCTTTCGAGCGAGTGGCAATCAGCCCCAGCATTTT.

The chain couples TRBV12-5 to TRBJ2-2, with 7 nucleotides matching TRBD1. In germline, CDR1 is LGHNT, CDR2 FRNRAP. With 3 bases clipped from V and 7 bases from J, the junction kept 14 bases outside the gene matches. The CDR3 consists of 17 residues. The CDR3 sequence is CASGLTLQQGSVGELFF. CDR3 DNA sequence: TGTGCTAGTGGTTTAACTCTACAACAGGGGAGTGTCGGGGAGCTGTTTTTT.

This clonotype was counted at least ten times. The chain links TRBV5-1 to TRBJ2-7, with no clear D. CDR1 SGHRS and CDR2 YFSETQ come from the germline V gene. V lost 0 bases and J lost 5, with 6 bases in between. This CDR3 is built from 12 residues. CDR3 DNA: TGCGCCAGCAGCTTGGTCAGCGACGAGCAGTACTTC. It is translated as CASSLVSDEQYF.

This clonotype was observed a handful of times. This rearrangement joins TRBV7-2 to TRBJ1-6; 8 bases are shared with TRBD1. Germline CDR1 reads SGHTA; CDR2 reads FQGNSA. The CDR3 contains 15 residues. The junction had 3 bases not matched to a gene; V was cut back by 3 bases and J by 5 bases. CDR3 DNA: TGTGCCAGCAGCTTGGACAGGGCCCATAATTCACCCCTCCACTTT. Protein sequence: CASSLDRAHNSPLHF.

DNA for the CDR3: TGCAGTGCTAGAGCTCGAAACAGGGGGAACACTGAAGCTTTCTTT. Translation: CSARARNRGNTEAFF. The rearrangement links TRBV20-1 to TRBJ1-1; 7 nucleotides match TRBD1. Trimming at V came to 1 base and at J to 1 base, leaving 6 bases not matched to a gene. Germline V CDR1 and CDR2: DFQATT, SNEGSKA (reference sequence). This CDR3 is 15 amino acids long.

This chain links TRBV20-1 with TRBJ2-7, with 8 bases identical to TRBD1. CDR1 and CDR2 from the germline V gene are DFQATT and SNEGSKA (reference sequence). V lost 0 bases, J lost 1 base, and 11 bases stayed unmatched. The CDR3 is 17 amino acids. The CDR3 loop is CSARDRARTGISYEQYF. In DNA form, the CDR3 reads TGCAGTGCTAGAGACCGGGCCAGGACAGGGATATCCTACGAGCAGTACTTC.

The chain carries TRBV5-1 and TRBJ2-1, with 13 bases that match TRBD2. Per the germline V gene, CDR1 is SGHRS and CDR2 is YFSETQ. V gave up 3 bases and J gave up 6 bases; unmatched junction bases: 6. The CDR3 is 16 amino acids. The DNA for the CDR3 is TGCGCCAGCAGCTCACACACTAGCGGGAGGGTCAATGAGCAGTTCTTC. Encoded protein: CASSSHTSGRVNEQFF.

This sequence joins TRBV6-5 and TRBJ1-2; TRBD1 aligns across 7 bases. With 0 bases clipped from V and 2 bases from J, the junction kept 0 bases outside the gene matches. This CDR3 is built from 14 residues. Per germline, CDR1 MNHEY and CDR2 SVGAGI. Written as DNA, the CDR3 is TGTGCCAGCAGTTACTCGGGACAGAACTATGGCTACACCTTC. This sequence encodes CASSYSGQNYGYTF.

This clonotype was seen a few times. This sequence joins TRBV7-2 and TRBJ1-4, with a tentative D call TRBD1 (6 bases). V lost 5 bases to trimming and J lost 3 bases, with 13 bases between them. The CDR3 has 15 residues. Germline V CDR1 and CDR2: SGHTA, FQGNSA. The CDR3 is CASSPTGSANEKLFF. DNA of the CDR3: TGTGCCAGCAGCCCTACAGGGTCAGCTAATGAAAAACTGTTTTTT.

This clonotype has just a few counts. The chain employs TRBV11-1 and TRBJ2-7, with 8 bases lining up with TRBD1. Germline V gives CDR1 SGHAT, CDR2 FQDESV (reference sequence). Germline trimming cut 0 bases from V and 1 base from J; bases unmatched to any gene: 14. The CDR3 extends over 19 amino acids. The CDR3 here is CASSLATGDRTKKSYEQYF. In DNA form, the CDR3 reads TGTGCCAGCAGCTTAGCGACAGGGGATCGTACGAAGAAGTCCTACGAGCAGTACTTC.

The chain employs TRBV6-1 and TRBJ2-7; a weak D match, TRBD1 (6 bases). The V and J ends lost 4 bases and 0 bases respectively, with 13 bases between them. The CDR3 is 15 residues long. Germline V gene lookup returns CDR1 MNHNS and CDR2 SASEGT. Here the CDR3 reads CASSAGTPYSYEQYF. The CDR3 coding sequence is TGTGCCAGCAGTGCCGGGACACCATACTCCTACGAGCAGTACTTC.

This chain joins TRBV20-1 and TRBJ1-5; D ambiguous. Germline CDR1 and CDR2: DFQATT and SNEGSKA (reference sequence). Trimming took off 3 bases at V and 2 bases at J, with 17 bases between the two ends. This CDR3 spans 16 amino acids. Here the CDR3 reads CSASPEFQVRNQPQHF. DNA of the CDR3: TGCAGTGCTAGTCCCGAATTTCAGGTCCGCAATCAGCCCCAGCATTTT.

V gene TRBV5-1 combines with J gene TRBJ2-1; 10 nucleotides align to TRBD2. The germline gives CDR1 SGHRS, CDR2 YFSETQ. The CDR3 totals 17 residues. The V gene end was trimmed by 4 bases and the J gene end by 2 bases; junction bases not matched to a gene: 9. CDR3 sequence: CASSRTSGTQAYNEQFF. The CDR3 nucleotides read TGCGCCAGCAGCCGGACTAGCGGAACTCAGGCCTACAATGAGCAGTTCTTC.

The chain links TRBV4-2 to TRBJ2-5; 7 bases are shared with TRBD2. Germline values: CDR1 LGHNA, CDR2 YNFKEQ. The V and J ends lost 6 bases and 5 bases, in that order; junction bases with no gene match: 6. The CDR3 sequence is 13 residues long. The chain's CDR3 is CASRKRDGETQYF. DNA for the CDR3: TGTGCCAGCAGAAAGCGGGATGGGGAGACCCAGTACTTC.

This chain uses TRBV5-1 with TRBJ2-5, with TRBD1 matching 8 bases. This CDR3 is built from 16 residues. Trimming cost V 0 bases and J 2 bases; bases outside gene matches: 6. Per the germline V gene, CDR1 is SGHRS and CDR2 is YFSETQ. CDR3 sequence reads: CASSLGGTGPQETQYF. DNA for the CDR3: TGCGCCAGCAGCTTGGGCGGGACAGGACCTCAAGAGACCCAGTACTTC.

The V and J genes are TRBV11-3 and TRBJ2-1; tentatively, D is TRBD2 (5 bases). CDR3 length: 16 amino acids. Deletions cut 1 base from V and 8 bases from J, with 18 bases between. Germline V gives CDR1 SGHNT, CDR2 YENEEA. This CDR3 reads CASSLGADPLLDEQFF. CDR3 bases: TGTGCCAGCAGCTTAGGAGCGGACCCTCTATTGGATGAGCAGTTCTTC.